The 28 T cell receptor beta chains below all came from one sample that was sequenced in a study of sequential checkpoint blockade in melanoma. The repertoire was sequenced with immunoSEQ multiplex PCR; TCRdb's copy has only in-frame clones and lacks some. The sample consists of more than 2,000 clones, 23% of them appearing once. Described treatment: randomized to nivolumab then ipilimumab (arm A) or the reverse (arm B). The sequencing used tumor tissue (inferred from file names), collected from a patient given nivolumab and ipilimumab in sequence. The receptors were gathered from a human donor with melanoma.

The J gene is TRBJ2-7, the V gene TRBV6-8; D perhaps matches TRBD2 (6 bases). The germline V gene encodes CDR1 MNHGY and CDR2 SAAAGT. Trimming removed 4 bases at V and 3 bases at J, with 10 bases between. This CDR3 comprises 13 residues. The CDR3 DNA sequence: TGTGCCAGCAGTTTCCGGGACTTCTACGAGCAGTACTTC. This codes for CASSFRDFYEQYF.

This clone is labeled as medium-sized. CDR3 in amino acids: CASTTSGSKNEQYF. The CDR3 nucleotides read TGTGCCAGCACTACTAGCGGGAGTAAGAACGAGCAGTACTTC. The chain uses TRBV11-3 and TRBJ2-7, with 11 bases aligning to TRBD2. The CDR3 consists of 14 residues. V was clipped by 7 bases and J by 5 bases; unmatched bases: 7. Germline V gene data show CDR1 as SGHNT and CDR2 as YENEEA.

This clone appeared a few times. V is TRBV19 and J is TRBJ1-2; D perhaps matches TRBD1 (5 bases). The CDR3 spans 14 residues. The germline V gene encodes CDR1 LNHDA and CDR2 SQIVND (reference sequence). V was pared by 6 bases and J by 8 bases, with 19 bases between. The CDR3 sequence: CASRWDRAHGGYTF. In nucleotides, the CDR3 is TGTGCCAGTAGATGGGACCGGGCTCACGGGGGCTACACCTTC.

This sequence joins TRBV19 and TRBJ2-5, with D unclear. The CDR3 totals 13 residues. Germline V gene sequence: CDR1 LNHDA, CDR2 SQIVND (reference sequence). Deletions cut 2 bases from V and 4 bases from J, with 8 bases between. CDR3 amino acids: CASSIRVGETQYF. CDR3 DNA sequence: TGTGCCAGTAGTATAAGAGTTGGAGAGACCCAGTACTTC.

V gene TRBV19 combines with J gene TRBJ2-3; 11 bases align to TRBD2. V lost 8 bases and J lost 2; bases outside the gene matches: 6. Germline loops: CDR1 LNHDA, CDR2 SQIVND (reference sequence). The CDR3 is 15 residues long. The DNA of the CDR3 is TGTGCCAGTTGCCCGGGACTAGCGGACACAGATACGCAGTATTTT. Its translation: CASCPGLADTDTQYF.

This clone is labeled as medium-sized. The chain uses TRBV11-3 and TRBJ2-1; 10 nucleotides line up with TRBD2. Germline V gene lookup returns CDR1 SGHNT and CDR2 YENEEA. This CDR3 contains 15 residues. J gave up 7 bases and V 3 bases, and 6 bases lay outside the gene matches. DNA of the CDR3: TGTGCCAGCAGCTTGACACTAGCGGGAATAAATGAGCAGTTCTTC. It translates to CASSLTLAGINEQFF.

This clone came up a few times. The chain couples TRBV23-1 to TRBJ2-3, with TRBD2 as a possible D gene (6 bases). TRBV23-1 is identified as an open reading frame with a role that is uncertain. V lost 6 bases and J 2 bases, leaving 30 bases between the germline ends. The CDR3 extends over 20 amino acids. CDR3 region: CASSQDFSLGLAAHTDTQYF. CDR3 nucleotide sequence: TGCGCCAGCAGCCAAGATTTCTCTTTAGGTTTAGCGGCCCACACAGATACGCAGTATTTT.

This clone is judged medium-sized (0.01 to 0.1%). This rearrangement joins TRBV11-3 to TRBJ1-4; 7 bases fit TRBD1. The length of the CDR3 is 15 residues. Germline V gene lookup returns CDR1 SGHNT and CDR2 YENEEA. With 3 bases clipped from V and 7 bases from J, the junction kept 8 bases outside the gene matches. This CDR3 reads CASSFRAGGSEKLFF. The CDR3 coding sequence is TGTGCCAGCAGCTTTCGGGCAGGGGGAAGTGAAAAACTGTTTTTT.

This clone turned up a few times. V gene TRBV11-3 combines with J gene TRBJ2-3, with unresolved D. The CDR3 has 14 amino acids. Trimming pared 4 bases from V and 1 base from J, leaving 9 bases between. The germline V gene encodes CDR1 SGHNT and CDR2 YENEEA. CDR3 region: CASSWNSRTDTQYF. For the CDR3, the DNA is TGTGCCAGCAGCTGGAACAGTCGCACAGATACGCAGTATTTT.

The chain uses TRBV6-8 and TRBJ1-1; D gene uncertain. The germline CDR1 and CDR2 sequences are MNHGY and SAAAGT. V lost 9 bases and J 3 bases, leaving 23 bases between the germline ends. This CDR3 spans 16 amino acids. DNA of the CDR3: TGTGCCAGTTCCCCACGGGGAGAAATCCCCTACACTGAAGCTTTCTTT. Its protein product is CASSPRGEIPYTEAFF.

The table lists this clone with a few counts. The rearrangement links TRBV28 to TRBJ1-1; D unclear. Trimming stripped 3 bases from V and 1 base from J, with 9 bases between. The CDR3 length is 14 residues. The germline gives CDR1 MDHEN, CDR2 SYDVKM. CDR3 protein: CASSFGRPNTEAFF. The CDR3 DNA follows: TGTGCCAGCAGTTTCGGACGTCCGAACACTGAAGCTTTCTTT.

This clone qualifies as medium-sized (0.01 to 0.1%). The rearrangement uses TRBV9 and TRBJ1-1, with TRBD1 matching over 9 bases. This CDR3 has 14 residues. J was trimmed by 1 base and V by 5 bases; bases with no gene match: 3. Germline lookup yields CDR1 SGDLS and CDR2 YYNGEE. The CDR3 DNA reads TGTGCCAGCAGGGCGGGACAGGGGAACACTGAAGCTTTCTTT. Translating it yields CASRAGQGNTEAFF.

The chain recombines TRBV6-8 with TRBJ2-3; TRBD1 might be the D (5 bases). Trimming removed 10 bases from V and 4 bases from J, with 18 bases in between. Looked up from germline, CDR1 is MNHGY and CDR2 is SAAAGT. The CDR3 runs 14 residues. This CDR3 is CATYQQGISDTQYF. For the CDR3, the DNA is TGTGCCACCTACCAGCAGGGAATTTCAGATACGCAGTATTTT.

This rearrangement joins TRBV28 to TRBJ1-1; 8 bases match TRBD1. Germline V lookup: CDR1 MDHEN, CDR2 SYDVKM. The CDR3 consists of 19 residues. V lost 2 bases and J lost 0; bases outside the gene matches: 14. The chain's CDR3 is CASSLTINYGQGMNTEAFF. CDR3 coding DNA: TGTGCCAGCAGTTTAACTATTAACTACGGACAGGGTATGAACACTGAAGCTTTCTTT.

This clone showed up just a few times. V and J are TRBV28 and TRBJ1-4; D is undetermined. CDR1 is MDHEN, CDR2 SYDVKM, per germline. Trimming took off 7 bases at V and 0 bases at J, with 12 bases between the two ends. There are 15 residues in the CDR3. In DNA form, the CDR3 reads TGTGCCAGCACCACCACCCTTGCAACTAATGAAAAACTGTTTTTT. Its protein product is CASTTTLATNEKLFF.

This clone is medium-sized (0.01 to 0.1%) by share. The chain joins TRBV11-3 to TRBJ2-7; D tentatively fits TRBD1 or TRBD2 (5 bases each). The germline V and J ends were trimmed by 5 bases and 3 bases, with 14 bases remaining between them. The germline gives CDR1 SGHNT, CDR2 YENEEA. The CDR3 extends over 14 amino acids. The CDR3: CASSQGRMSYEQYF. The CDR3 DNA sequence: TGTGCCAGCAGCCAGGGACGGATGAGCTACGAGCAGTACTTC.

J is TRBJ2-1 and V is TRBV19; 10 bases line up with TRBD2. With V trimmed by 4 bases and J by 7 bases, 4 bases remained unmatched. Germline V gives CDR1 LNHDA, CDR2 SQIVND (reference sequence). The CDR3 covers 14 residues. The CDR3: CASSTGLAENEQFF. The CDR3, as DNA: TGTGCCAGTAGTACCGGACTAGCGGAGAATGAGCAGTTCTTC.

The J gene is TRBJ2-7, the V gene TRBV11-3; 11 bases map to TRBD2. The V gene end was trimmed by 4 bases and the J gene end by 4 bases; junction bases not matched to a gene: 3. CDR3 length: 14 residues. CDR1 and CDR2 (germline): SGHNT, YENEEA. The DNA for the CDR3 is TGTGCCAGCAGCTCGACTAGCGGGGTATACGAGCAGTACTTC. Protein product: CASSSTSGVYEQYF.

This clone is categorized as medium-sized (0.01 to 0.1%). The CDR3 DNA sequence: TGTGCCAGCAGCCTCGGACAGCTCATCTCCTACGAGCAGTACTTC. Its translation: CASSLGQLISYEQYF. The V gene is TRBV11-3, the J gene TRBJ2-7, with D possibly being TRBD1 (6 bases). This CDR3 has 15 amino acids. CDR1 SGHNT and CDR2 YENEEA come from the germline V gene. The V gene lost 5 bases and the J gene lost 0 bases, with 14 bases spanning the gap.

This clone was observed a few times. The chain joins TRBV6-8 to TRBJ1-2, with a possible D match to TRBD1 (6 bases). Germline V gives CDR1 MNHGY, CDR2 SAAAGT. Trimming took off 5 bases at V and 4 bases at J, with 17 bases between the two ends. The CDR3 loop spans 15 amino acids. CDR3 amino acids: CASSGTGPGGYGYTF. CDR3 sequence (DNA): TGTGCCAGCAGTGGCACAGGGCCCGGGGGCTATGGCTACACCTTC.

This clone was recorded a few times. The chain employs TRBV9 and TRBJ2-2; tentatively, D is TRBD1 (7 bases). Germline V CDR1 and CDR2: SGDLS, YYNGEE. Deletions cut 7 bases from V and 6 bases from J, with 19 bases between. This CDR3 is built from 15 residues. The CDR3 here is CASGAQGKRAGELFF. The CDR3 coding sequence is TGTGCCAGCGGGGCACAGGGGAAGCGGGCCGGGGAGCTGTTTTTT.

The V gene is TRBV18, the J gene TRBJ2-7, with TRBD2 identical over 8 bases. CDR3 length: 15 residues. Looked up from germline, CDR1 is KGHSH and CDR2 is LQKENI. The J segment lost 6 bases and the V segment lost 1 base, leaving 8 bases of the junction unmatched. This chain's CDR3 is CASSPLTGGPLEQYF. CDR3 DNA sequence: TGTGCCAGCTCACCACTCACGGGAGGGCCCCTCGAGCAGTACTTC.

The chain combines TRBV6-8 with TRBJ2-7, with D perhaps matching TRBD1 (5 bases). The CDR3 covers 15 residues. V lost 7 bases, J lost 0 bases, and 16 bases lay in between. CDR1 and CDR2 (germline): MNHGY, SAAAGT. CDR3 DNA: TGTGCCAGCACCCCGGCAGGGTCGATCTCCTACGAGCAGTACTTC. This translates into CASTPAGSISYEQYF.

In its sample, this clone ranks as medium-sized. This rearrangement joins TRBV11-3 to TRBJ2-2; D unresolved. CDR1 and CDR2 (germline): SGHNT, YENEEA. V was cut by 2 bases and J by 3 bases, with 10 bases left in between. CDR3 length: 15 amino acids. The CDR3 DNA is TGTGCCAGCAGCTTAATCGAGTCGTACACCGGGGAGCTGTTTTTT. It yields the protein CASSLIESYTGELFF.

The sample holds a few counts of this clone. The V and J genes are TRBV6-8 and TRBJ2-5; possibly TRBD2 for D (6 bases). The CDR3 consists of 13 residues. Germline V CDR1 and CDR2: MNHGY, SAAAGT. Trimming took off 7 bases at V and 9 bases at J, with 18 bases between the two ends. The CDR3 DNA sequence: TGTGCCAGCACCGTCGGGGGAGGAACGGCCCAGTACTTC. Amino acid sequence: CASTVGGGTAQYF.

The genes are TRBV5-1 and TRBJ2-5; D may correspond to TRBD1 or TRBD2 (5 bases each). CDR1 SGHRS and CDR2 YFSETQ come from the germline V gene. CDR3 length equals 14 residues. V lost 2 bases to trimming and J lost 1 base, with 9 bases between them. CDR3 coding DNA: TGCGCCAGCAGCTTCGGGGCAGCCCAAGAGACCCAGTACTTC. This sequence encodes CASSFGAAQETQYF.

V usage is TRBV28 and J usage is TRBJ1-1, with 10 positions matching TRBD1. This CDR3 has 13 amino acids. V was clipped by 6 bases and J by 4 bases; unmatched bases: 2. Germline V gives CDR1 MDHEN, CDR2 SYDVKM. The CDR3 DNA sequence: TGTGCCAGCAGCCGGACAGGGGGCACTGAAGCTTTCTTT. Protein sequence: CASSRTGGTEAFF.

This clone is labeled as medium-sized. The chain couples TRBV11-3 to TRBJ1-2; a weak D match, TRBD1 (5 bases). CDR1 and CDR2 from the germline V gene are SGHNT and YENEEA. Deletions cut 3 bases from V and 1 base from J, with 15 bases between. The CDR3 has 16 residues. This chain's CDR3 is CASSLAPSGGNYGYTF. CDR3 in DNA: TGTGCCAGCAGCTTGGCTCCCTCCGGGGGTAACTATGGCTACACCTTC.